What follows is one T cell receptor (beta chain) and its context. The antigen is undetermined. The CDR3 has 17 amino acids. Trimming shortened V by 0 bases and J by 4 bases, and 19 bases separated the two germline ends. Per the germline V gene, CDR1 is SGHRS and CDR2 is YFSETQ. Generated by immunoSEQ multiplex PCR, the TCRdb table keeps only in-frame clones and is missing some. This repertoire shows more than 90,000 clones, roughly 90% found once; its top ten account for around 7%. This entry is derived from a study of PD-1 blockade in classical Hodgkin lymphoma. Background on the study: The study gave patients nivolumab 3 mg/kg intravenously every 2 weeks.

With no exception, relapse followed autologous stem cell transplantation in all patients, and brentuximab vedotin exposure varied. Under best response, outcomes were complete response, partial response or progressive disease. Study outcomes and limitations: According to reports, newly diagnosed patients had lower baseline TCR diversity than healthy donors, and relapsed/refractory patients had lower baseline TCR diversity still. There was a significant rise in CD4+ TCR diversity by C4D1, with no such rise for CD8+.

The rearrangement links TRBV5-1 to TRBJ1-1; tentatively, D is TRBD1 (5 bases). This clonotype was obtained from a human donor with classical Hodgkin lymphoma. The sample here was peripheral blood mononuclear cells (PBMCs), taken before the second cycle of nivolumab. In DNA, the CDR3 is TGCGCCAGCAGCTTGGGGGCGGGGACCACGATATTCACTGAAGCTTTCTTT. Protein: CASSLGAGTTIFTEAFF.